The 5 T cell receptor beta chains reported below all come from one sample, sequenced in a study of technical replicates of blood from a handful of donors. Assay used: immunoSEQ multiplex PCR; TCRdb lists only in-frame clones, some missing. The sample yields about 59,000 clones, 93% seen once. The sample taken for sequencing was PBMCs. These receptor sequences come from a human donor in good health. Some clones in this sample may be carry-over from other donors' samples.

The V call is TRBV18, the J call TRBJ1-1; TRBD1 agrees at 8 bases. The CDR3 runs to 13 residues. CDR1 KGHSH and CDR2 LQKENI come from the germline V gene. Trimming removed 10 bases from V and 1 base from J; junction bases left unmatched: 5. CDR3 residues: CATQGAQNTEAFF. As DNA, the CDR3 is TGTGCCACCCAGGGGGCCCAGAACACTGAAGCTTTCTTT.

The V gene is TRBV7-2, the J gene TRBJ2-7; 7 positions agree with TRBD1. V gave up 5 bases and J gave up 6 bases; unmatched junction bases: 7. Germline values: CDR1 SGHTA, CDR2 FQGNSA. This CDR3 comprises 13 residues. This chain's CDR3 is CASSQGDISEQYF. DNA for the CDR3: TGTGCCAGCAGCCAGGGGGATATCAGCGAGCAGTACTTC.

The chain combines TRBV19 with TRBJ2-6; D unclear. The ends were cut back, 8 bases at V and 0 bases at J, with 8 bases in the middle. Germline V gene sequence: CDR1 LNHDA, CDR2 SQIVND (reference sequence). The CDR3 length is 14 residues. The DNA for the CDR3 is TGTGCCAGTGCGTTATCCTCTGGGGCCAACGTCCTGACTTTC. Translated, it gives CASALSSGANVLTF.

The chain joins TRBV7-9 to TRBJ1-1; unclear D gene. The CDR3 loop spans 15 amino acids. Germline lookup yields CDR1 SEHNR and CDR2 FQNEAQ (reference sequence). V was cut by 4 bases and J by 7 bases, with 19 bases left in between. CDR3 region: CASSSVMWERGEAFF. DNA of the CDR3: TGTGCCAGCAGCTCCGTAATGTGGGAGAGAGGTGAAGCTTTCTTT.

This chain uses TRBV10-3 with TRBJ2-1, with D perhaps matching TRBD2 (6 bases). CDR1 and CDR2 from the germline V gene are ENHRY and SYGVKD. Trimming removed 4 bases at V and 1 base at J, with 11 bases between. This CDR3 region has 15 residues. The CDR3 reads CAISGGNRSYNEQFF. CDR3 DNA sequence: TGTGCCATCAGTGGCGGGAACCGTTCCTACAATGAGCAGTTCTTC.